This TCR beta chain derives from a study of neurological immune-mediated disorders. CDR3 length: 13 residues. Trimming left V 6 bases short and J 3 bases short, with 11 bases between. The germline V gene encodes CDR1 KGHSH and CDR2 LQKENI. General study results and limits: Private repertoires in all groups were suggested by the absence of shared CDR3 amino acid sequences among expanded clones across subjects.

Synthesis of cDNA was accomplished via 5'RACE employing 10-nucleotide random UMIs. TCRdb reprocessed the 5' RACE reads with MiXCR, giving one entry per CDR3 protein. The sample yields 50,000 or so distinct CDR3 sequences, 10% seen once. This clonotype was seen repeatedly, ten times or more. Its specificity is unknown. The sequenced material came from PBMCs. The receptor comes from a woman in her thirties or forties with HTLV-1-associated myelopathy (HAM/TSP). The chain couples TRBV18 to TRBJ2-5; the D is unclear. The CDR3 is CASSLRREETQYF. The CDR3 DNA reads TGTGCCAGCTCGCTCCGTAGGGAAGAGACCCAGTACTTC.